Listed below are T cell receptor beta chains from one sample, sequenced in a study of T cell responses to AZD1222 COVID-19 vaccine. Sequencing used immunoSEQ multiplex PCR; TCRdb keeps in-frame clones, though not all of them. Among 120,000 to 150,000 clones listed, 89% were seen once. This specimen consisted of peripheral blood, obtained on day 0 of AZD1222 vaccination. All receptors derive from an adult in good health. Both conserved end residues are part of each CDR3. Each record gives: V gene, CDR3 protein.

>TRBV11-3
CASSLGPPGLASYEQYF
>TRBV7-8
CASSLASGGIGEQYF
>TRBV5-1
CASSLEGATEAFF
>TRBV28
CASTGRVVRGYTF
>TRBV28
CASSLGDREVYEQYF
>TRBV18
CASSPQGTDTQYF
>TRBV5-8
CASRDRSNQPQHF
>TRBV7-6
CASSLGRTYNEQFF
>TRBV18
CASSPTGGTPEAFF
>TRBV4-2
CASSRTSDPGDTQYF
>TRBV24-1
CATSDPNGDTEAFF
>TRBV29-1
CSAKQGIGEQYF
>TRBV9
CASISRGQSAYNEQFF
>TRBV2
CASSERTGVHEQYF
>TRBV7-2
CASSFQNSEDEQFF
>TRBV6-1
CASSERAGGGRAANEQFF
>TRBV6-6
CASSWSGDGHTDTQYF
>TRBV9
CASSVAPGQGEKLFF
>TRBV27
CASSLSDGLVQYF
>TRBV14
CASSPPGLAPNEQFF
>TRBV7-2
CASSPWGQPQHF
>TRBV5-1
CASSNQGLAGVLDTQYF
>TRBV7-3
CASSSSGRDRETQYF
>TRBV28
CASRQAGPYSYEQYF
>TRBV27
CASSYSGTLYEQYF
>TRBV6-2/TRBV6-3
CASSDTGNYGYTF
>TRBV2
CASSRTEAKNIQYF
>TRBV4-3
CASSRGPTGTEAFF
>TRBV19
CASSRTGFSNQPQHF
>TRBV5-6
CASSDTGLALHF
>TRBV4-1
CASSQPTSGSYEQYF
>TRBV11-1
CASSLNRNSYEQYF
>TRBV28
CASRTDRPSPLHF
>TRBV19
CASSISGGNSGANVLTF
>TRBV27
CASSPRGTISNQPQHF
>TRBV7-3
CASSQARGIVNEQFF
>TRBV10-2
CASSVGRSTEAFF
>TRBV2
CASSVSLAGVEETQYF
>TRBV19
CASSSQVAGELFF
>TRBV5-4
CASSPGQGVKYEQYF
>TRBV5-6
CASSLRLADFKETQYF
>TRBV13
CATSRTDTQYF
>TRBV7-3
CASAEGGNTEAFF
>TRBV6-2/TRBV6-3
CASSLLENTEAFF
>TRBV30
CAWSVRSGLGNEKLFF
>TRBV7-3
CASSLGSSNYGYTF
>TRBV7-9
CASSYTPVSLNTEAFF
>TRBV7-2
CASSASGGNTEAFF